The rows below give T cell receptor beta chains drawn from one sample of a study of T cell responses to AZD1222 COVID-19 vaccine. Sequenced by immunoSEQ multiplex PCR; TCRdb stores in-frame clones only, minus some. This repertoire shows 60,000 to 80,000 clones, roughly 89% found once; its top ten account for just under 5%. Sequencing was performed on peripheral blood, taken on day 0 of AZD1222 vaccination. The receptor set was obtained from an adult in good health. CDR3s include the opening cysteine and the closing phenylalanine or tryptophan. A D gene is named only where the DNA matches it firmly. Not all rows give a size; the values are once, few, many and, for expanded clones, a class.

j_gene | d_gene | abundance | v_gene | CDR3nt | CDR3aa
TRBJ1-3 | NA | NA | TRBV6-5 | TGTGCCAGCAGTCGGGGGGGCAGGGCTGGAAACACCATATATTTT | CASSRGGRAGNTIYF
TRBJ1-1 | NA | NA | TRBV5-1 | TGCGCCAGCAGCTTTAAGATGAACACTGAAGCTTTCTTT | CASSFKMNTEAFF
TRBJ1-6 | TRBD1 | NA | TRBV5-5 | TGTGCCAGCAGCCATCGTCAGGGGGCGCCGAATTCACCCCTCCACTTT | CASSHRQGAPNSPLHF
TRBJ1-1 | NA | NA | TRBV19 | TGTGCCAGTAGTATGGCTCGGGGATGGACTGAAGCTTTCTTT | CASSMARGWTEAFF
TRBJ1-2 | NA | NA | TRBV9 | TGTGCCAGCAGCGTAGCCGGGCGGGGGTTTGGCTACACCTTC | CASSVAGRGFGYTF
TRBJ1-1 | NA | NA | TRBV3-1/TRBV3-2 | TGTGCCAGCAGCCACCTCGGGTCAGAAGCTTTCTTT | CASSHLGSEAFF
TRBJ1-2 | TRBD1 | once | TRBV5-1 | TGCGCCAGCAGCTTGGGACAGGGCTCCTATGGCTACACCTTC | CASSLGQGSYGYTF
TRBJ2-5 | NA | once | TRBV11-2 | TGTGCCAGCAGCTTAGTCTACAGGTCAGAGACCCAGTACTTC | CASSLVYRSETQYF
TRBJ1-1 | NA | NA | TRBV14 | TGTGCCAGCAGCCAGACAGAGGGCACTGAAGCTTTCTTT | CASSQTEGTEAFF
TRBJ1-2 | NA | NA | TRBV6-5 | TGTGCCAGCACCCCCCTAGCGGCGGGCGGGTATGGCTACACCTTC | CASTPLAAGGYGYTF
TRBJ1-4 | NA | NA | TRBV4-2 | TGTGCCAGCAGCCAAGGAGGACAGACAGAAAATGAAAAACTGTTTTTT | CASSQGGQTENEKLFF
TRBJ2-6 | NA | NA | TRBV29-1 | TGCAGCGTTGGTGAGCACTCTGGGGCCAACGTCCTGACTTTC | CSVGEHSGANVLTF
TRBJ2-3 | TRBD2 | NA | TRBV3-1/TRBV3-2 | TGTGCCAGCAGCCCCCGGACTAGCACGGCCAAGGCAGATACGCAGTATTTT | CASSPRTSTAKADTQYF
TRBJ1-1 | NA | NA | TRBV6-5 | TGTGCCAGCAGGGACAGAACTGAAGCTTTCTTT | CASRDRTEAFF
TRBJ1-1 | NA | NA | TRBV18 | TGTGCCAGCTCCAAACGGGGCACTGAAGCTTTCTTT | CASSKRGTEAFF
TRBJ2-1 | NA | NA | TRBV5-6 | TGTGCCAGCAGCTTGACTAATCCGGGGTCAAATGAGCAGTTCTTC | CASSLTNPGSNEQFF
TRBJ2-1 | NA | NA | TRBV2 | TGTGCCAGCATGCGGGGCGGCTCCTACAATGAGCAGTTCTTC | CASMRGGSYNEQFF
TRBJ1-2 | TRBD1 | NA | TRBV19 | TGTGCCAGTAGTTCACAGGGGGCCGGGGGCTACACCTTC | CASSSQGAGGYTF
TRBJ1-3 | NA | few | TRBV6-5 | TGTGCCAGCAGTTACAATGGGGACGTCGGGAACACCATATATTTT | CASSYNGDVGNTIYF
TRBJ1-6 | NA | NA | TRBV18 | TGTGCCAGCTCACCGGACGGCAGCTCCTATAATTCACCCCTCCACTTT | CASSPDGSSYNSPLHF
TRBJ2-1 | TRBD2 | NA | TRBV7-6 | TGTGCCAGCAGCTTGGTGCGGGGGGGCCCCTACAATGAGCAGTTCTTC | CASSLVRGGPYNEQFF
TRBJ1-5 | NA | once | TRBV2 | TGTGCCAGCAGTGCCCCCCCAAAGCCCCAGCATTTT | CASSAPPKPQHF